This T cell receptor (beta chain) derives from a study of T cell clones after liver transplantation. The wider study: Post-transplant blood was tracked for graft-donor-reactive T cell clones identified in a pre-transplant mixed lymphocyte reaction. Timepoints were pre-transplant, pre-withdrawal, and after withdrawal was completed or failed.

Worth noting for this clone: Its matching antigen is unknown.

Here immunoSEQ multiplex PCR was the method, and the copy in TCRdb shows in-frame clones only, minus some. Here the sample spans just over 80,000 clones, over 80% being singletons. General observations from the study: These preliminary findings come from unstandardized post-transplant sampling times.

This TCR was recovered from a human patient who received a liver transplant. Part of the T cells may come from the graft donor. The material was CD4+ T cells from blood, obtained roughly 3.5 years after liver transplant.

CDR3 in DNA: TGTGCCAGCAGGGGAAAACTAGCGGGTTACAATGAGCAGTTCTTC. This encodes CASRGKLAGYNEQFF. The chain links TRBV28 to TRBJ2-1, with TRBD2 identical over 9 bases. Germline V CDR1 and CDR2: MDHEN, SYDVKM. The CDR3 runs to 15 residues. The ends lost 6 bases at V and 4 bases at J; junction bases unmatched: 7.